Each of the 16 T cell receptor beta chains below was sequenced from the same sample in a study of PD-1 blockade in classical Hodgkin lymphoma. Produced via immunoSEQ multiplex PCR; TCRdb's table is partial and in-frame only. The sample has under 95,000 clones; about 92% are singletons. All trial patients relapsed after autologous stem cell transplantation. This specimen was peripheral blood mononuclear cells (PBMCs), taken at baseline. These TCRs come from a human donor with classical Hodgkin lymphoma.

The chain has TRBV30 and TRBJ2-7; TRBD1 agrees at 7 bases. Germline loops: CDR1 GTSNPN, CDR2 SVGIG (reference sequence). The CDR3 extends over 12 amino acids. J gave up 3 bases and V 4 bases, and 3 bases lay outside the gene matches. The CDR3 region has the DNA TGTGCCTGGATGAGGGACAGCTACGAGCAGTACTTC. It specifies CAWMRDSYEQYF.

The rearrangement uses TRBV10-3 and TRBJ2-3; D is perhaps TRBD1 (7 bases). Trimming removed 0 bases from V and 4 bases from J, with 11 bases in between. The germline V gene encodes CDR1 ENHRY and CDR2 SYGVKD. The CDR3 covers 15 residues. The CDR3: CAISESDRRADTQYF. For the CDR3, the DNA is TGTGCCATCAGTGAGTCGGACAGGAGGGCAGATACGCAGTATTTT.

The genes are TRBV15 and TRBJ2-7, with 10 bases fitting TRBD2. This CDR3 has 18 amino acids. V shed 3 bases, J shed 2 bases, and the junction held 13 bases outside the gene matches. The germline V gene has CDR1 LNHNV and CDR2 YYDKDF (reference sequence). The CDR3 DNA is TGTGCCACCAGCAGGGATCAAGAACGGACTAGCGGAGCCTACGAGCAGTACTTC. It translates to CATSRDQERTSGAYEQYF.

The CDR3 spells CASSRLGGAPRAGANVLTF. The CDR3 DNA reads TGCGCCAGCAGCCGCCTTGGGGGGGCCCCACGGGCTGGGGCCAACGTCCTGACTTTC. This sequence joins TRBV5-1 and TRBJ2-6, with a tentative D call TRBD2 (7 bases). There are 19 residues in the CDR3. Trimming shortened V by 4 bases and J by 2 bases, and 22 bases separated the two germline ends. Germline values: CDR1 SGHRS, CDR2 YFSETQ.

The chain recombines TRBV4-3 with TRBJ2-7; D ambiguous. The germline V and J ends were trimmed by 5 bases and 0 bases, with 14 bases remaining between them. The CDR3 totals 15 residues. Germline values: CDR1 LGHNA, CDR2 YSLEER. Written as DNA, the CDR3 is TGCGCCAGCAGCTTGAGCCGGTTACGCTCCTACGAGCAGTACTTC. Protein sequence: CASSLSRLRSYEQYF.

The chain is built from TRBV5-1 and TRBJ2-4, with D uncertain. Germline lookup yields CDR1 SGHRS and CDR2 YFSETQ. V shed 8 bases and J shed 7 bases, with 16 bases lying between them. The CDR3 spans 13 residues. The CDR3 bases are TGCGCCAGACCTTTTGCGGCGATTAACATTCAGTACTTC. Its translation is CARPFAAINIQYF.

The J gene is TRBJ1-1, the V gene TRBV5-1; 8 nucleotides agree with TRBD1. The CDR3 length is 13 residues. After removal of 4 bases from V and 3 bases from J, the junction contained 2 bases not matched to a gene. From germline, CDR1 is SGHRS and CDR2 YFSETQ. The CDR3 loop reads CASSPDRDTEAFF. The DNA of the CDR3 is TGCGCCAGCAGCCCGGACAGGGACACTGAAGCTTTCTTT.

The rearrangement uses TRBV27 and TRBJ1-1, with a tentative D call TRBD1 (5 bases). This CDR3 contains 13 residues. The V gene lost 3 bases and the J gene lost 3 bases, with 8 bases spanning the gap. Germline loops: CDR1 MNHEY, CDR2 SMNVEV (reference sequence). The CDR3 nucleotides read TGTGCCAGCAGTTTCGGGACCTACACTGAAGCTTTCTTT. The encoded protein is CASSFGTYTEAFF.

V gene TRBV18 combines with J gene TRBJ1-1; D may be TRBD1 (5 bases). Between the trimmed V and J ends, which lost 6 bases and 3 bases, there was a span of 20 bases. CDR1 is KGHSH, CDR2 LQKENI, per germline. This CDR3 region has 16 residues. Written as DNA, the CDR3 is TGTGCCAGCTCGCCTTCAACCAGGGTAAAGGACACTGAAGCTTTCTTT. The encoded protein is CASSPSTRVKDTEAFF.

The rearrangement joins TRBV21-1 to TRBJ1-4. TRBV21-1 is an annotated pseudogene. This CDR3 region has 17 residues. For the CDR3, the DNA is TGTGCCAGCAGCAAAAAGCCGGCTGAGCTAACTAATGAAAAACTGTTTTTT. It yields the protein CASSKKPAELTNEKLFF.

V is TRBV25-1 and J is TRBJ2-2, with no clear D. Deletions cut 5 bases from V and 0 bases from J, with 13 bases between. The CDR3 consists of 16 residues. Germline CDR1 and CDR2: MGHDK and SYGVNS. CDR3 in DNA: TGTGCCAGCAGTCTTTTACAAATCGCGAACACCGGGGAGCTGTTTTTT. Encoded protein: CASSLLQIANTGELFF.

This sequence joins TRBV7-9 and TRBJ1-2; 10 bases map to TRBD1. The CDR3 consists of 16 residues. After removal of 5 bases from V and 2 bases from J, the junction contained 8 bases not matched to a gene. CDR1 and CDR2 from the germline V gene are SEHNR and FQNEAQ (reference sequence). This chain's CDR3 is CASSNKGQGINYGYTF. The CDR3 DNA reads TGTGCCAGCAGCAATAAGGGACAGGGGATAAACTATGGCTACACCTTC.

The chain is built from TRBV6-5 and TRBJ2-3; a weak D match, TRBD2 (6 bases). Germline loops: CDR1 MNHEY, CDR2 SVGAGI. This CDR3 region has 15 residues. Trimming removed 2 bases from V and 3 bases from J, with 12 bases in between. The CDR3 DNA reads TGTGCCAGCAGTTACGCGGGGTTCGGGACAGATACGCAGTATTTT. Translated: CASSYAGFGTDTQYF.

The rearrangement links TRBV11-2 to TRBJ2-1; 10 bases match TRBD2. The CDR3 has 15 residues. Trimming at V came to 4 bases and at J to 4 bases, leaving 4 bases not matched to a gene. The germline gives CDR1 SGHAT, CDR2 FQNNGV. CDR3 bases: TGTGCCAGCAGCTACCAGACTAGCGGGTACAATGAGCAGTTCTTC. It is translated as CASSYQTSGYNEQFF.

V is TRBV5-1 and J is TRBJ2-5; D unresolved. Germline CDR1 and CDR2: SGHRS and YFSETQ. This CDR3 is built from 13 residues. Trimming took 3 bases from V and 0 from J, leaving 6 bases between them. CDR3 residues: CASSSSYQETQYF. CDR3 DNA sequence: TGCGCCAGCAGCTCCTCGTACCAAGAGACCCAGTACTTC.

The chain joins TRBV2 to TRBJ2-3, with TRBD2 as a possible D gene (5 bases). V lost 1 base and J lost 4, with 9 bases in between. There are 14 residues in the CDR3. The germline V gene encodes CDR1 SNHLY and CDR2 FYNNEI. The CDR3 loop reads CASSEGGVSDTQYF. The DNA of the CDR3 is TGTGCCAGCAGTGAAGGGGGAGTTTCAGATACGCAGTATTTT.